These T cell receptor beta chains were read from a single sample in a study of blood T cell repertoires in COVID-19. Libraries were prepared by immunoSEQ multiplex PCR; TCRdb keeps only in-frame clonotypes and omits some of them. This sample yields about 330,000 clones, of which around 87% are seen a single time; roughly 5.2% belongs to the top ten. Sample: PBMCs or T cells enriched from blood (not recorded which). The receptors stem from a woman in her 30s who had recovered from COVID-19. The conserved cysteine and the conserved F or W are not part of the CDR3 here. D genes are given only for firm matches.

.,TRBJ1-5,TRBV5-1,ASSLRGLGNQPQH
TRBD2,TRBJ2-1,TRBV3-1/TRBV3-2,ASSHTRVAGYNEQF
TRBD1,TRBJ1-2,TRBV18,ASSPERQGGYT
TRBD1,TRBJ2-3,TRBV5-6,ASSFLQGATQY
TRBD2,TRBJ2-7,TRBV5-1,ASSLREISGGSYEQY
.,TRBJ1-3,TRBV27,ASRRGNTIY
.,TRBJ1-5,TRBV7-2,ASSIGQHGNQPQH
TRBD1,TRBJ1-2,TRBV4-2,ASSQGDRGRDGYT
.,TRBJ1-3,TRBV18,ASSQSGGQAGNTIY
.,TRBJ2-3,TRBV7-9,ASSSLGVTSDTQY
TRBD1,TRBJ2-7,TRBV19,ASRTTGGSYEQY
.,TRBJ2-3,TRBV7-2,ASSLGGGGADTQY
TRBD1,TRBJ1-2,TRBV5-6,ASSPRQGRASLYGYT
.,TRBJ1-5,TRBV28,ASSRDTSLNQPQH
.,TRBJ2-2,TRBV10-3,AISESGTNAGELF
.,TRBJ1-2,TRBV6-5,ASSLSTGLYGYT
TRBD1,TRBJ2-3,TRBV5-1,ASSLWQGAGDTQY
TRBD1,TRBJ2-7,TRBV9,ASSARGDRAPAYEQY
TRBD2,TRBJ2-1,TRBV5-1,ASSLAMTSANEQF
.,TRBJ1-6,TRBV6-5,ASSQGGGNSPLH
.,TRBJ2-3,TRBV11-3,ASSSTRASTDTQY
TRBD1,TRBJ2-5,TRBV7-8,ASSLRDRGLETQY
TRBD2,TRBJ2-1,TRBV29-1,SVDRRGTYNEQF
.,TRBJ1-2,TRBV5-1,ASSHHGAANYGYT
TRBD1,TRBJ1-2,TRBV5-6,ASTSAGTATPYGYT
TRBD2,TRBJ2-3,TRBV28,ASSMTITSARSDTQY
.,TRBJ2-7,TRBV6-1,ASSEAMGQGGGEQY